This T cell receptor (beta chain) came from a study of blood T cell repertoires in COVID-19. About the study: T cells, B-cell-depleted T cells, or PBMCs provided the cDNA or gDNA that served as material.

This table comes from immunoSEQ multiplex PCR, and its TCRdb copy is limited to in-frame clones, with some not included. The sample shows approximately 250,000 clones, roughly nine tenths of them seen only once. This clone was seen just once. J lost 7 bases, V lost 0 bases, and 3 bases had no gene match. The CDR3 contains 13 residues. Per the germline V gene, CDR1 is SGHDT and CDR2 is YYEEEE. This sequence originates from a man younger than 30 with active or convalescent COVID-19. The genes are TRBV5-6 and TRBJ1-1, with 7 bases that match TRBD1. Sequencing was carried out using peripheral blood. CDR3 nucleotides: TGTGCCAGCAGCTTGGCCGCAGGGGGTGAAGCTTTCTTT. Translation: CASSLAAGGEAFF.